Below are 9 T cell receptor beta chains sequenced from a single sample in a study of T cell repertoires in cytomegalovirus infection. TCRdb reprocessed the reads via MiXCR and lists one record per CDR3 protein. Of about 180,000 distinct CDR3 sequences listed, approximately 17% are singletons. The sample taken for sequencing was CD8+ T cells from PBMCs. These receptors were taken from a human donor in good health (CMV status not recorded). Some clones in this sample may be carry-over from other donors' samples.

The chain couples TRBV6-8 to TRBJ2-3; 11 nucleotides match TRBD2. Germline assignment: CDR1 MNHGY and CDR2 SAAAGT. V trimming: 0 bases; J trimming: 2 bases; junction bases outside the gene matches: 4. This CDR3 has 17 residues. CDR3 nucleotides: TGTGCCAGCAGTTACTCCCTAGCGGGGGGACTCACAGATACGCAGTATTTT. Its translation: CASSYSLAGGLTDTQYF.

The CDR3 region has the DNA TGTGCCAGCAGCCAAGAATCTGAGGTCATTTCTTCCTATAATTCACCCCTCCACTTT. It translates to CASSQESEVISSYNSPLHF. The J gene is TRBJ1-6, the V gene TRBV4-2; D is unresolved. The CDR3 runs 19 residues. Germline lookup yields CDR1 LGHNA and CDR2 YNFKEQ. Trimming removed 0 bases from V and 1 base from J, with 16 bases in between.

As DNA, the CDR3 is TGTGCCAGCAGCTTTCGACAGGGACCACACGATGAGCAGTTCTTC. Amino acid sequence: CASSFRQGPHDEQFF. The chain carries TRBV11-2 and TRBJ2-1; TRBD1 agrees at 7 bases. The CDR3 is made up of 15 amino acids. The ends lost 3 bases at V and 8 bases at J; junction bases unmatched: 10. The germline CDR1 and CDR2 sequences are SGHAT and FQNNGV.

CDR3 residues: CASSLGEGTVGSQHF. CDR3 DNA sequence: TGTGCCAGCAGCTTAGGTGAAGGGACCGTAGGGTCCCAGCATTTT. The V and J genes are TRBV7-6 and TRBJ1-5; the D gene is possibly TRBD1 (5 bases). The CDR3 consists of 15 residues. The V end lost 1 base, the J end lost 11 bases, and 18 bases lay between the germline ends. Germline V lookup: CDR1 SGHVS, CDR2 FNYEAQ.

This clonotype was seen only a few times. The gene calls are TRBV2 and TRBJ1-1, with D possibly being TRBD1 (6 bases). In germline, CDR1 is SNHLY, CDR2 FYNNEI. The CDR3 spans 18 residues. The germline V and J ends were trimmed by 3 bases and 5 bases, with 25 bases remaining between them. CDR3 residues: CASSDGIFDGTRLTEAFF. In DNA form, the CDR3 reads TGTGCCAGCAGTGATGGGATTTTTGATGGGACAAGGCTGACTGAAGCTTTCTTT. Looking up the rest from reference TRBV2 and TRBJ1-1 gives the full variable domain: EPEVTQTPSHQVTQMGQEVILRCVPISNHLYFYWYRQILGQKVEFLVSFYNNEISEKSEIFDDQFSVERPDGSNFTLKIRSTKLEDSAMYFCASSDGIFDGTRLTEAFFGQGTRLTVV.

This chain uses TRBV7-6 with TRBJ1-1; a weak D match, TRBD1 (6 bases). Germline V gene data show CDR1 as SGHVS and CDR2 as FNYEAQ. The CDR3 totals 15 residues. Trimming removed 1 base from V and 1 base from J, with 10 bases in between. The CDR3 loop is CASSLGRTENTEAFF. Here the CDR3 DNA reads TGTGCCAGCAGCTTAGGGCGGACAGAGAACACTGAAGCTTTCTTT.

The chain's CDR3 is CASSYSRDREYNQPQHF. The CDR3 DNA sequence: TGTGCCAGCAGTTACAGCCGGGACAGGGAGTACAATCAGCCCCAGCATTTT. The J gene is TRBJ1-5, the V gene TRBV6-2 or TRBV6-3; 9 nucleotides align to TRBD1. The CDR3 runs 17 residues. The germline V gene encodes CDR1 MNHEY and CDR2 SVGEGT. J lost 3 bases, V lost 2 bases, and 8 bases had no gene match.

The chain uses TRBV28 and TRBJ1-4; 8 nucleotides line up with TRBD1. Germline V gene sequence: CDR1 MDHEN, CDR2 SYDVKM. J lost 3 bases, V lost 3 bases, and 9 bases had no gene match. The CDR3 totals 17 residues. The CDR3, as DNA: TGTGCCAGCAGTTTTGTAGGACAGGGCAGGGCTAATGAAAAACTGTTTTTT. As protein: CASSFVGQGRANEKLFF.

This clonotype was observed a few times. The V and J genes are TRBV6-5 and TRBJ2-3; unclear D gene. This CDR3 has 14 residues. Germline V CDR1 and CDR2: MNHEY, SVGAGI. V was shortened by 5 bases and J by 0 bases, with 9 bases between the two germline ends. CDR3 sequence: CASSPMTSTDTQYF. The CDR3 nucleotides read TGTGCCAGCAGTCCCATGACCAGCACAGATACGCAGTATTTT.